The 7 T cell receptor beta chains presented below share a single source sample, sequenced in a study of T cell responses to AZD1222 COVID-19 vaccine. Sequencing was performed with immunoSEQ multiplex PCR; in TCRdb, only in-frame clones are kept and a portion is missing. The sample holds 200,000 or so clones, roughly 92% seen once. This material consisted of peripheral blood, taken on day 0 of AZD1222 vaccination. These receptors all come from an adult in good health.

This clone was found many times. The rearrangement links TRBV7-6 to TRBJ1-5; D not certain. Per germline, CDR1 SGHVS and CDR2 FNYEAQ. This CDR3 has 15 amino acids. V dropped 0 bases and J dropped 1 base, with 7 bases sitting between them. The CDR3 reads CASSLAFGSNQPQHF. The CDR3 coding sequence is TGTGCCAGCAGCTTAGCGTTCGGAAGCAATCAGCCCCAGCATTTT.

The CDR3 sequence: CASSLEGPQRSDTQYF. The CDR3 region has the DNA TGTGCCAGCAGCTTGGAGGGACCCCAAAGGTCAGATACGCAGTATTTT. The rearrangement uses TRBV5-8 and TRBJ2-3; D tentatively fits TRBD1 or TRBD2 (5 bases each). V dropped 0 bases and J dropped 4 bases, with 15 bases sitting between them. This CDR3 has 16 amino acids. Germline V gene data show CDR1 as SGHTS and CDR2 as YDEGEE.

The V gene is TRBV6-5, the J gene TRBJ2-5, with D tentatively TRBD1 or TRBD2 (6 bases each). The germline V and J ends were trimmed by 2 bases and 5 bases, with 15 bases remaining between them. Germline lookup yields CDR1 MNHEY and CDR2 SVGAGI. CDR3 size: 15 residues. In nucleotides, the CDR3 is TGTGCCAGCAGTTACAGGGGGGCGATCTGGGAGACCCAGTACTTC. Residues: CASSYRGAIWETQYF.

This chain's CDR3 is CASSSAQGTYYGYTF. The CDR3 DNA follows: TGTGCCAGCAGTTCGGCCCAGGGGACCTACTATGGCTACACCTTC. This chain joins TRBV28 and TRBJ1-2, with D possibly matching TRBD1 (6 bases). Germline V gene data show CDR1 as MDHEN and CDR2 as SYDVKM. V lost 4 bases and J 3 bases, leaving 15 bases between the germline ends. The CDR3 runs to 15 residues.

V usage is TRBV10-3 and J usage is TRBJ1-2, with D maybe TRBD1 (6 bases). Trimming pared 8 bases from V and 8 bases from J, leaving 15 bases between. This CDR3 is built from 12 residues. Germline lookup yields CDR1 ENHRY and CDR2 SYGVKD. CDR3 bases: TGTGCCATCTTAGACAGGCAACAGGGCTACACCTTC. Protein sequence: CAILDRQQGYTF.

The V call is TRBV6-5, the J call TRBJ1-1; 10 nucleotides line up with TRBD1. The J segment lost 11 bases and the V segment lost 11 bases, leaving 8 bases of the junction unmatched. Germline assignment: CDR1 MNHEY and CDR2 SVGAGI. The CDR3 extends over 11 amino acids. CDR3 region: CAALTGGDAFF. The CDR3 DNA is TGTGCCGCGCTGACAGGGGGCGACGCTTTCTTT.

V and J are TRBV5-8 and TRBJ1-5; 8 positions agree with TRBD1. Germline V lookup: CDR1 SGHTS, CDR2 YDEGEE. There are 16 residues in the CDR3. V lost 3 bases and J lost 4; bases outside the gene matches: 9. CDR3 sequence: CASSSRRDRRNQPQHF. The CDR3 region has the DNA TGTGCCAGCAGCTCGCGCCGGGACAGGAGGAATCAGCCCCAGCATTTT.